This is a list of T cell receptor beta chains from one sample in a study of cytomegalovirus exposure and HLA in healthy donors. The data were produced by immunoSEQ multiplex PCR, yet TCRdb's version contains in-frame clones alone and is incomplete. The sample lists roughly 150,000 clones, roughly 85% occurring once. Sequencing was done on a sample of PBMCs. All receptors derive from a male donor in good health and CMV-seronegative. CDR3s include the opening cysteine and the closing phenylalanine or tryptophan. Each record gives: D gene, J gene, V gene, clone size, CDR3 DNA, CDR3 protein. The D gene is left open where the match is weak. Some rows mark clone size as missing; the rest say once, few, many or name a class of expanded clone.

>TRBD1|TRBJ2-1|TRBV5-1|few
TGCGCCAGCAGCCTGAAAACCGGGACAGGAGACAATGAGCAGTTCTTC
CASSLKTGTGDNEQFF
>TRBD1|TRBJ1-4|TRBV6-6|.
TGTGCCAGCAGTTTTTTACAGGGGGTTAATGAAAAACTGTTTTTT
CASSFLQGVNEKLFF
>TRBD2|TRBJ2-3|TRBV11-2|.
TGTGCCAGCAGCTTCACGGCGGGGGGAGATACGCAGTATTTT
CASSFTAGGDTQYF
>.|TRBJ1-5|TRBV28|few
TGTGCCAGCAGTTGGGAGGGGAAGTTGGGGAATCAGCCCCAGCATTTT
CASSWEGKLGNQPQHF
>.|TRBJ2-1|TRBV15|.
TGTGCCACCAGCAGAGTCCCGCGGGCAGGTCGCAATGAGCAGTTCTTC
CATSRVPRAGRNEQFF
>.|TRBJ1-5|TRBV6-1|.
TGTGCCAGCAGTGAATCACTGCAGAAGACAGGCCACGGGCCCCAGCATTTT
CASSESLQKTGHGPQHF
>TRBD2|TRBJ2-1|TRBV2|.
TGTGCCAGTGAGGGACTAGCGGGCCGCTCCTACAATGAGCAGTTCTTC
CASEGLAGRSYNEQFF
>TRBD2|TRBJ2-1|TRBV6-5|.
TGTGCCAGCAGCGGGACTAGCAGCACCAACAATGAGCAGTTCTTC
CASSGTSSTNNEQFF
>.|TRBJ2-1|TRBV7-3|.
TGTGCCAGCAGCTTAATGCAGGGATATGAGCAGTTCTTC
CASSLMQGYEQFF
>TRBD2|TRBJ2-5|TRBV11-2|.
TGTGCCAGCAGCTACCATCTCAGCGGGGGAACAAGAGAGACCCAGTACTTC
CASSYHLSGGTRETQYF
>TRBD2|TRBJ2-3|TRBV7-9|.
TGTGCCAGCAGCCCCCGGGACTATCTCACAGATACGCAGTATTTT
CASSPRDYLTDTQYF
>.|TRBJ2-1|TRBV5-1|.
TGCGCCAGCAGCTCACCGGGACTTAGGTGGTTCTTC
CASSSPGLRWFF
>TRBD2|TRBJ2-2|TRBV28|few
TGTGCCAGCAGTTTAATTACAGCGGGGGGGCGGATCACCGGGGAGCTGTTTTTT
CASSLITAGGRITGELFF
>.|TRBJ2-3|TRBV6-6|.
TGTGCCAGCGGGGAAAACAGTCCTAGGGGAGATACGCAGTATTTT
CASGENSPRGDTQYF
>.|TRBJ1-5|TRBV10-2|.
TGCGCCAGCAGTGAGTCACAATATAGCAATCAGCCCCAGCATTTT
CASSESQYSNQPQHF
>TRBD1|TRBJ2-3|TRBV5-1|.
TGCGCCAGCAGCGGCGGACAGGTCGGGGAATACGATACGCAGTATTTT
CASSGGQVGEYDTQYF
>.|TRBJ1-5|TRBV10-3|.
TGTGCCATCAGTGAGAATCCGTCCGCGGAGCAGCCCCAGCATTTT
CAISENPSAEQPQHF
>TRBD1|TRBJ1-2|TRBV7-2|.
TGTGCCAGCAGCTCAACCGGGACAGGGGTAGGCTATGGCTACACCTTC
CASSSTGTGVGYGYTF
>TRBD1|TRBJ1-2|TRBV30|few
TGTGCCTGGAGTGAATTGACAGGGGATGGCTACACCTTC
CAWSELTGDGYTF
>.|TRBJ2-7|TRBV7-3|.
TGTGCCAGCAGCTTAATACCGGTCTCCTACGAGCAGTACTTC
CASSLIPVSYEQYF
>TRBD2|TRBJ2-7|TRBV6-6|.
TGTGCCAGCAGTAGGACTAGCGGGAATTACGAGCAGTACTTC
CASSRTSGNYEQYF
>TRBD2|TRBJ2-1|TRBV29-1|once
TGCAGCGGGGGACTAGCAGAAGGAGGTTCCTACAATGAGCAGTTCTTC
CSGGLAEGGSYNEQFF